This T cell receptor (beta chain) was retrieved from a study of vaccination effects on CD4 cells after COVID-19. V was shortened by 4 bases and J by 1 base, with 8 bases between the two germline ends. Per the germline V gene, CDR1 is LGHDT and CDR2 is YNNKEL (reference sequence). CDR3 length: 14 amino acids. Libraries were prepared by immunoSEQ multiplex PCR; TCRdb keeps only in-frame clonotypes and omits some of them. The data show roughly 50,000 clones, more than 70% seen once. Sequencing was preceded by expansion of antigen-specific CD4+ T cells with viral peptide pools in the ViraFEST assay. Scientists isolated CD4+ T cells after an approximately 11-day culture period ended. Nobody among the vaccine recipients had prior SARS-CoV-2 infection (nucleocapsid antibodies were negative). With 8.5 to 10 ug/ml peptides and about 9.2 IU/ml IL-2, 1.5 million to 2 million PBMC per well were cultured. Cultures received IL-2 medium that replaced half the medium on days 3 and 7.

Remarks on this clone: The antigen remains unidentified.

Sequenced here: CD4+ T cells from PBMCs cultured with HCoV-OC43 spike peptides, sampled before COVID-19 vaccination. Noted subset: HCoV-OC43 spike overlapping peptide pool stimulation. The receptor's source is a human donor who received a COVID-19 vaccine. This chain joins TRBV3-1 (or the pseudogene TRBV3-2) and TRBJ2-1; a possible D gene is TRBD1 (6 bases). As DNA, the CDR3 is TGTGCCAGCAGCCGTACAGGGTCCTACAATGAGCAGTTCTTC. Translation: CASSRTGSYNEQFF.